This TCR beta chain appears in the sequencing data of a study of radiation and T cells in renal cell carcinoma. Germline CDR1 is WSHSY and CDR2 is SAAADI. J was trimmed by 2 bases and V by 11 bases; bases with no gene match: 10. This CDR3 comprises 14 residues. The time point here: blood 4 weeks post-SBRT, at nephrectomy. Treatment here: 15 Gy SBRT to primary tumor, nephrectomy 4 weeks later. Repertoires were generated with immunoSEQ multiplex PCR, while TCRdb's copy carries only in-frame clones and drops some. The sample holds about 78,000 clones, about 88% seen once. The gene calls are TRBV10-2 and TRBJ1-2, with TRBD1 matching over 8 bases. Sample: blood, taken from a patient whose treatment included radiotherapy and nephrectomy. The origin of this receptor is a woman aged 70-85 years with renal cell carcinoma. In nucleotides, the CDR3 is TGCGCCGGGGGCGGGGACAGGACCAACTATGGCTACACCTTC. Residues: CAGGGDRTNYGYTF.